One and the same sample provided the 18 T cell receptor beta chains below, sequenced in a study of OX40 agonist ivuxolimab in advanced cancers. The data were produced by immunoSEQ multiplex PCR, yet TCRdb's version contains in-frame clones alone and is incomplete. The sample lists about 73,000 clones; about 92% were seen once. Sequencing was performed on CD4+ or CD8+ T cells sorted from blood, taken in a trial of the OX40 agonist ivuxolimab. The receptors stem from an adult with an advanced solid tumor such as melanoma, head and neck, liver or kidney cancer.

V usage is TRBV21-1 and J usage is TRBJ1-1. TRBV21-1 corresponds to a pseudogene. CDR3 length: 15 residues. CDR3 DNA sequence: TGTGCCAGCACATACTACGCCGAAAATGAGTTTGAAGCTTTCTTT. It codes for CASTYYAENEFEAFF.

The chain recombines TRBV27 with TRBJ1-4; 10 positions match TRBD1. The CDR3 has 14 residues. The V gene's germline CDR1 is MNHEY and CDR2 SMNVEV (reference sequence). Germline trimming cut 7 bases from V and 11 bases from J; bases unmatched to any gene: 10. The CDR3 is CASKTGQGRFKLFF. CDR3 DNA sequence: TGTGCCAGCAAAACGGGACAGGGGCGGTTCAAACTGTTTTTT. Using reference TRBV27 and TRBJ1-4 for the parts outside the CDR3, the full variable domain is EAQVTQNPRYLITVTGKKLTVTCSQNMNHEYMSWYRQDPGLGLRQIYYSMNVEVTDKGDVPEGYKVSRKEKRNFPLILESPSPNQTSLYFCASKTGQGRFKLFFGSGTQLSVL.

This clone was seen a handful of times. Other DNA sequences in the same sample also yield this CDR3. J is TRBJ2-1 and V is TRBV27; possible D gene TRBD2, 6 bases. The CDR3 contains 15 residues. V was clipped by 5 bases and J by 4 bases, with 15 bases between them. Germline V gives CDR1 MNHEY, CDR2 SMNVEV (reference sequence). As DNA, the CDR3 is TGTGCCAGCAGTCTAAGCGGGCGGGGATACAATGAGCAGTTCTTC. Encoded protein: CASSLSGRGYNEQFF.

This rearrangement joins TRBV27 to TRBJ1-2, with 8 bases lining up with TRBD1. Germline V lookup: CDR1 MNHEY, CDR2 SMNVEV (reference sequence). This CDR3 spans 15 amino acids. V lost 3 bases and J lost 2; bases outside the gene matches: 5. The CDR3 spells CASSFQGAENYGYTF. The CDR3 nucleotides are TGTGCCAGCAGTTTTCAGGGGGCGGAAAACTATGGCTACACCTTC.

The chain recombines TRBV7-8 with TRBJ2-1; 16 bases line up with TRBD2. Germline CDR1 and CDR2: SGHVS and FQNEAQ. The CDR3 is made up of 19 amino acids. Trimming at V came to 3 bases and at J to 0 bases, leaving 5 bases not matched to a gene. Here the CDR3 reads CASSLGLAGGMSSYNEQFF. CDR3 nucleotide sequence: TGTGCCAGCAGCTTGGGACTAGCGGGGGGGATGAGCTCCTACAATGAGCAGTTCTTC.

The V call is TRBV4-3, the J call TRBJ2-7, with 9 bases matching TRBD2. V lost 2 bases, J lost 2 bases, and 7 bases stayed unmatched. This CDR3 region has 16 residues. CDR1 is LGHNA and CDR2 is YSLEER in the germline V gene. CDR3 residues: CASSQSQRGVTYEQYF. The CDR3 region has the DNA TGCGCCAGCAGCCAATCACAGCGGGGGGTAACCTACGAGCAGTACTTC.

This sequence joins TRBV27 and TRBJ2-7; 8 positions agree with TRBD1. Per the germline V gene, CDR1 is MNHEY and CDR2 is SMNVEV (reference sequence). V lost 3 bases, J lost 2 bases, and 6 bases stayed unmatched. The CDR3 consists of 15 residues. The CDR3 here is CASSFRDRLPYEQYF. For the CDR3, the DNA is TGTGCCAGCAGTTTTAGGGACAGGCTCCCCTACGAGCAGTACTTC.

The V call is TRBV30, the J call TRBJ2-1; possible D gene TRBD2, 6 bases. V lost 3 bases to trimming and J lost 7 bases, with 16 bases between them. Germline V gives CDR1 GTSNPN, CDR2 SVGIG (reference sequence). This CDR3 is built from 14 residues. CDR3 sequence (DNA): TGTGCCTGGAGCCAAGTACCAGGGACTAATGAGCAGTTCTTC. Its protein product is CAWSQVPGTNEQFF.

The rearrangement uses TRBV7-9 and TRBJ2-4; D perhaps matches TRBD2 (6 bases). V was pared by 8 bases and J by 5 bases, with 28 bases between. The CDR3 spans 18 residues. The germline gives CDR1 SEHNR, CDR2 FQNEAQ (reference sequence). The CDR3 loop reads CASGPTTSRFGGQNIQYF. The CDR3 region has the DNA TGTGCCAGCGGCCCTACTACCTCCCGGTTCGGGGGTCAAAACATTCAGTACTTC.

This chain joins TRBV11-2 and TRBJ2-3, with no clear D. Trimming removed 5 bases at V and 4 bases at J, with 10 bases between. The CDR3 is 13 amino acids. Germline CDR1 and CDR2: SGHAT and FQNNGV. DNA for the CDR3: TGTGCCAGCAGCGCCAGGAGCCCAGATACGCAGTATTTT. It encodes CASSARSPDTQYF.

The CDR3 region has the DNA TGTGCCAGCAGTTTCCTAGCGGACCACAATGAGCAGTTCTTC. It is translated as CASSFLADHNEQFF. The rearrangement links TRBV27 to TRBJ2-1; 7 nucleotides agree with TRBD2. This CDR3 contains 14 residues. V dropped 3 bases and J dropped 5; count of bases not matched to a gene: 4. Germline values: CDR1 MNHEY, CDR2 SMNVEV (reference sequence).

V gene TRBV19 combines with J gene TRBJ2-2, with a tentative D call TRBD1 (8 bases). The CDR3 has 17 amino acids. Germline values: CDR1 LNHDA, CDR2 SQIVND (reference sequence). V was trimmed by 3 bases and J by 2 bases, leaving 16 bases between them. The CDR3 is CASSMDREGINTGELFF. The CDR3 bases are TGTGCCAGTAGTATGGACAGGGAGGGGATTAACACCGGGGAGCTGTTTTTT.

The CDR3 is CASSSNRGREQETQYF. In nucleotides, the CDR3 is TGTGCCAGCAGTTCGAACAGGGGGCGCGAACAAGAGACCCAGTACTTC. This rearrangement joins TRBV27 to TRBJ2-5; 9 nucleotides agree with TRBD1. V dropped 4 bases and J dropped 2; count of bases not matched to a gene: 8. CDR1 is MNHEY, CDR2 SMNVEV, per germline (reference sequence). This CDR3 comprises 16 residues.

The chain uses TRBV9 and TRBJ2-5; possibly TRBD2 for D (6 bases). CDR1 and CDR2 (germline): SGDLS, YYNGEE. Trimming cost V 0 bases and J 2 bases, with 11 bases left between them. The CDR3 spans 15 residues. This CDR3 is CASSVVGGVQETQYF. CDR3 nucleotide sequence: TGTGCCAGCAGCGTAGTAGGAGGGGTACAAGAGACCCAGTACTTC.

CDR3: CASSLGTSGGTSYEQYF. CDR3 nucleotides: TGTGCCAGCAGCCTGGGGACTAGCGGGGGTACCTCCTACGAGCAGTACTTC. This chain connects TRBV14 to TRBJ2-7, with TRBD2 matching 14 bases. Germline V gene sequence: CDR1 SGHDN, CDR2 FVKESK. V lost 4 bases, J lost 0 bases, and 5 bases stayed unmatched. The CDR3 totals 17 residues. The entire variable domain, with the rest obtained from reference TRBV14 and TRBJ2-7, is as follows: EAGVTQFPSHSVIEKGQTVTLRCDPISGHDNLYWYRRVMGKEIKFLLHFVKESKQDESGMPNNRFLAERTGGTYSTLKVQPAELEDSGVYFCASSLGTSGGTSYEQYFGPGTRLTVT.

The V gene is TRBV19, the J gene TRBJ1-6; 9 positions agree with TRBD1. This CDR3 spans 16 amino acids. V lost 3 bases, J lost 10 bases, and 10 bases stayed unmatched. Germline assignment: CDR1 LNHDA and CDR2 SQIVND (reference sequence). CDR3 protein: CASSMALGQGRSPLHF. DNA of the CDR3: TGTGCCAGTAGTATGGCCCTCGGACAGGGGAGATCACCCCTCCACTTT.

J is TRBJ2-7 and V is TRBV2; 7 bases match TRBD1. V lost 10 bases to trimming and J lost 2 bases; unmatched junction nucleotides: 8. This CDR3 is 13 amino acids long. Germline values: CDR1 SNHLY, CDR2 FYNNEI. Here the CDR3 DNA reads TGTGCCATCACGGACAGGACGGCCTACGAGCAGTACTTC. Translating gives CAITDRTAYEQYF.

The rearrangement joins TRBV13 to TRBJ2-7, with 10 bases aligning to TRBD2. CDR3 size: 16 residues. The germline V gene encodes CDR1 PRHDT and CDR2 FYEKMQ (reference sequence). J was trimmed by 4 bases and V by 3 bases; bases with no gene match: 9. Written as DNA, the CDR3 is TGTGCCAGCAGCTTGTGGGGGACTAGCGAGCAATACGAGCAGTACTTC. Protein: CASSLWGTSEQYEQYF.